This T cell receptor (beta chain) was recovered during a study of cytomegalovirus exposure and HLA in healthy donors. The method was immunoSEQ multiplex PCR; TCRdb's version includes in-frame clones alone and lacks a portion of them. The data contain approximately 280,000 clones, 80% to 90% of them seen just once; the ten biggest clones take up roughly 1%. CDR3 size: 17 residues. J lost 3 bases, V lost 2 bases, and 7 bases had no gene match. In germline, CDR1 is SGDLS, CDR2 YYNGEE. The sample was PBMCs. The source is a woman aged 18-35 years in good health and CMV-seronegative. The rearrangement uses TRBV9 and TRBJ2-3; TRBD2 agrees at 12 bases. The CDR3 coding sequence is TGTGCCAGCAGCGTTAGGACTAGCGGGGCTCCTACAGATACGCAGTATTTT. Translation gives CASSVRTSGAPTDTQYF.